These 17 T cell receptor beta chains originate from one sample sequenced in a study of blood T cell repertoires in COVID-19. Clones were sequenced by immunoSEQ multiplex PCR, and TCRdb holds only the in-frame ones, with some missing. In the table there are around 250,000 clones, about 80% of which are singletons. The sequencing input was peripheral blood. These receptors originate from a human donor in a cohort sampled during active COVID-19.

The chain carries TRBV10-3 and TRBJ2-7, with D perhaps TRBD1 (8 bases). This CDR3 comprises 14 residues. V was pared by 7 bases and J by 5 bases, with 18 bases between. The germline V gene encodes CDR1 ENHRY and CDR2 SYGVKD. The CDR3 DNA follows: TGTGCCATCAAAGGGGGGGACAGGTTGAACGAGCAGTACTTC. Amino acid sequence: CAIKGGDRLNEQYF.

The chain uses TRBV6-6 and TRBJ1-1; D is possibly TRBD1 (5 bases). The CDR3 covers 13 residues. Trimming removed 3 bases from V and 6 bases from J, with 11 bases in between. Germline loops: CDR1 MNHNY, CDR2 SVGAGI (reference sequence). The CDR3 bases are TGTGCCAGCAGTTATCTGGGGGGATCTGAAGCTTTCTTT. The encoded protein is CASSYLGGSEAFF.

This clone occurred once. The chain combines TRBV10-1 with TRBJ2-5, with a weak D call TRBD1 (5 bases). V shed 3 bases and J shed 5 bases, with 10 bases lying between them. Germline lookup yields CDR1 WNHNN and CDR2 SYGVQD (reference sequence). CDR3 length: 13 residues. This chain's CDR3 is CASSDWQGETQYF. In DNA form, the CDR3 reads TGCGCCAGCAGTGATTGGCAGGGTGAGACCCAGTACTTC.

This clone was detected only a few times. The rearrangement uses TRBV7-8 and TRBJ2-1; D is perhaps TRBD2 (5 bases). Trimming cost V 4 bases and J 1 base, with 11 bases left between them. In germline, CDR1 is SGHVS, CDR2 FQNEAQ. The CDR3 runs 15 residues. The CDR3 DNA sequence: TGTGCCAGCAGCTCAGACGGCGGGTCCTACAATGAGCAGTTCTTC. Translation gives CASSSDGGSYNEQFF.

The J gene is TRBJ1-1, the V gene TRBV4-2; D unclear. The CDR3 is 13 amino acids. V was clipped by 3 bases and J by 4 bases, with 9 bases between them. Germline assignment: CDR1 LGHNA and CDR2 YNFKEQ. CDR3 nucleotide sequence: TGTGCCAGCAGCCAGAGTTGGAGCACTGAAGCTTTCTTT. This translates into CASSQSWSTEAFF.

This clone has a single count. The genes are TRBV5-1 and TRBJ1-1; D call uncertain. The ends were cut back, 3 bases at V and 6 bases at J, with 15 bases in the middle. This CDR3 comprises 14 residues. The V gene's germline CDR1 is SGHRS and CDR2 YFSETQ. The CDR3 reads CASSSDVSRAEAFF. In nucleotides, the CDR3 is TGCGCCAGCAGCTCGGACGTTTCGAGGGCTGAAGCTTTCTTT.

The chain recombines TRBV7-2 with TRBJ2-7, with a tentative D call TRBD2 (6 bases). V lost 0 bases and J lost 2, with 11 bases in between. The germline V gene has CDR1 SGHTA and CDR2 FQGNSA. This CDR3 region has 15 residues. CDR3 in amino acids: CASSLARGETYEQYF. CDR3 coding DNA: TGTGCCAGCAGCTTAGCGCGGGGAGAAACCTACGAGCAGTACTTC. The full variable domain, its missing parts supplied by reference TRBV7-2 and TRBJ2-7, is GAGVSQSPSNKVTEKGKDVELRCDPISGHTALYWYRQSLGQGLEFLIYFQGNSAPDKSGLPSDRFSAERTGGSVSTLTIQRTQQEDSAVYLCASSLARGETYEQYFGPGTRLTVT.

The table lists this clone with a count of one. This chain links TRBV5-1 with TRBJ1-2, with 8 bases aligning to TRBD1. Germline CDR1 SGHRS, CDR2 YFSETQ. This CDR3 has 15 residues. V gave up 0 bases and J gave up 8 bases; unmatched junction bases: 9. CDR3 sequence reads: CASSLADRQGTGYTF. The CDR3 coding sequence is TGCGCCAGCAGCTTGGCAGACCGACAGGGGACAGGCTACACCTTC.

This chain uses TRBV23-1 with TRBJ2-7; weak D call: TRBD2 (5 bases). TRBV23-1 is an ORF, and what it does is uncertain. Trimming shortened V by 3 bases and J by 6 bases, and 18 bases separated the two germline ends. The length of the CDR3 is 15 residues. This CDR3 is CASSQCEGSGSEQYF. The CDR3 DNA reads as TGCGCCAGCAGTCAGTGTGAGGGCTCGGGGAGCGAGCAGTACTTC.

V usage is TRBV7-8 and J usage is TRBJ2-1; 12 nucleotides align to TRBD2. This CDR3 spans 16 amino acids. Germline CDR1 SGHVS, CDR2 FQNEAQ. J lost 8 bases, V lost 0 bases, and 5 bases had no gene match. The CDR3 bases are TGTGCCAGCAGCTTAGCGCAGGCTAGCGGGAGGGATGAGCAGTTCTTC. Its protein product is CASSLAQASGRDEQFF. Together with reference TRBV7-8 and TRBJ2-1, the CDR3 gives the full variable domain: GAGVSQSPRYKVAKRGQDVALRCDPISGHVSLFWYQQALGQGPEFLTYFQNEAQLDKSGLPSDRFFAERPEGSVSTLKIQRTQQEDSAVYLCASSLAQASGRDEQFFGPGTRLTVL.

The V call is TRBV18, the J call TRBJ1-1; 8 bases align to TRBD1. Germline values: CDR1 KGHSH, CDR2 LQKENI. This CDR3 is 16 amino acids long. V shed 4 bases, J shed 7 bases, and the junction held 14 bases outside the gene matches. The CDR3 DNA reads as TGTGCCAGCTCACTGAGGGGACAGGTGATCGGTAATGAAGCTTTCTTT. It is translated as CASSLRGQVIGNEAFF.

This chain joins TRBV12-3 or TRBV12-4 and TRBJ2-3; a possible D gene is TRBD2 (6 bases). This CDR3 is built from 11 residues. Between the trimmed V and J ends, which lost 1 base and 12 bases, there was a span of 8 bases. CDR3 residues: CASSLGLDQYF. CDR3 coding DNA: TGTGCCAGCAGTTTAGGACTAGATCAGTATTTT.

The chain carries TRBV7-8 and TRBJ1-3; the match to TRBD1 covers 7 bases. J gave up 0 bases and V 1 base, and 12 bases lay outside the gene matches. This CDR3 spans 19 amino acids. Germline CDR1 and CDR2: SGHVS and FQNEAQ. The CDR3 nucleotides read TGTGCCAGCAGCTTAGTCGTATGGGGGACAGCGTCCTCTGGAAACACCATATATTTT. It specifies CASSLVVWGTASSGNTIYF. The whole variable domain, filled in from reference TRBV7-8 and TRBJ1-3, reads GAGVSQSPRYKVAKRGQDVALRCDPISGHVSLFWYQQALGQGPEFLTYFQNEAQLDKSGLPSDRFFAERPEGSVSTLKIQRTQQEDSAVYLCASSLVVWGTASSGNTIYFGEGSWLTVV.

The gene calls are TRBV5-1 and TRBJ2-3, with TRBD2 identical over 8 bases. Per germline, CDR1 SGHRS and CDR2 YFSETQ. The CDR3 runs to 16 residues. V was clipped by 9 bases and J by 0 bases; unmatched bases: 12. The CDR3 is CATSAGVMSSTDTQYF. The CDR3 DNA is TGCGCCACCTCAGCGGGAGTGATGTCTAGCACAGATACGCAGTATTTT.

CDR3 in DNA: TGTGCCAGCAGTTTCCTAGGAAGGAATGAGCAGTTCTTC. It is translated as CASSFLGRNEQFF. The chain uses TRBV6-6 and TRBJ2-1; no firm D call. Trimming took off 4 bases at V and 7 bases at J, with 11 bases between the two ends. CDR3 length equals 13 residues. The germline CDR1 and CDR2 sequences are MNHNY and SVGAGI (reference sequence).

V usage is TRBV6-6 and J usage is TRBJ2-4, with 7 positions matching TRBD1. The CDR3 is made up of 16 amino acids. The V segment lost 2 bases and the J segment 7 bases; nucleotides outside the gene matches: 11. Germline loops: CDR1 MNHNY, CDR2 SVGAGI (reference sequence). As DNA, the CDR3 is TGTGCCAGCAGTTACCCTCCGGGACAGATGGATAACATTCAGTACTTC. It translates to CASSYPPGQMDNIQYF.

CDR3 nucleotide sequence: TGTGCCAGCAGTTTACAGGACACAGATACGCAGTATTTT. This sequence encodes CASSLQDTDTQYF. The chain combines TRBV12-3 or TRBV12-4 with TRBJ2-3; D gene ambiguous. Trimming took 2 bases from V and 2 from J, leaving 5 bases between them. The CDR3 extends over 13 amino acids.